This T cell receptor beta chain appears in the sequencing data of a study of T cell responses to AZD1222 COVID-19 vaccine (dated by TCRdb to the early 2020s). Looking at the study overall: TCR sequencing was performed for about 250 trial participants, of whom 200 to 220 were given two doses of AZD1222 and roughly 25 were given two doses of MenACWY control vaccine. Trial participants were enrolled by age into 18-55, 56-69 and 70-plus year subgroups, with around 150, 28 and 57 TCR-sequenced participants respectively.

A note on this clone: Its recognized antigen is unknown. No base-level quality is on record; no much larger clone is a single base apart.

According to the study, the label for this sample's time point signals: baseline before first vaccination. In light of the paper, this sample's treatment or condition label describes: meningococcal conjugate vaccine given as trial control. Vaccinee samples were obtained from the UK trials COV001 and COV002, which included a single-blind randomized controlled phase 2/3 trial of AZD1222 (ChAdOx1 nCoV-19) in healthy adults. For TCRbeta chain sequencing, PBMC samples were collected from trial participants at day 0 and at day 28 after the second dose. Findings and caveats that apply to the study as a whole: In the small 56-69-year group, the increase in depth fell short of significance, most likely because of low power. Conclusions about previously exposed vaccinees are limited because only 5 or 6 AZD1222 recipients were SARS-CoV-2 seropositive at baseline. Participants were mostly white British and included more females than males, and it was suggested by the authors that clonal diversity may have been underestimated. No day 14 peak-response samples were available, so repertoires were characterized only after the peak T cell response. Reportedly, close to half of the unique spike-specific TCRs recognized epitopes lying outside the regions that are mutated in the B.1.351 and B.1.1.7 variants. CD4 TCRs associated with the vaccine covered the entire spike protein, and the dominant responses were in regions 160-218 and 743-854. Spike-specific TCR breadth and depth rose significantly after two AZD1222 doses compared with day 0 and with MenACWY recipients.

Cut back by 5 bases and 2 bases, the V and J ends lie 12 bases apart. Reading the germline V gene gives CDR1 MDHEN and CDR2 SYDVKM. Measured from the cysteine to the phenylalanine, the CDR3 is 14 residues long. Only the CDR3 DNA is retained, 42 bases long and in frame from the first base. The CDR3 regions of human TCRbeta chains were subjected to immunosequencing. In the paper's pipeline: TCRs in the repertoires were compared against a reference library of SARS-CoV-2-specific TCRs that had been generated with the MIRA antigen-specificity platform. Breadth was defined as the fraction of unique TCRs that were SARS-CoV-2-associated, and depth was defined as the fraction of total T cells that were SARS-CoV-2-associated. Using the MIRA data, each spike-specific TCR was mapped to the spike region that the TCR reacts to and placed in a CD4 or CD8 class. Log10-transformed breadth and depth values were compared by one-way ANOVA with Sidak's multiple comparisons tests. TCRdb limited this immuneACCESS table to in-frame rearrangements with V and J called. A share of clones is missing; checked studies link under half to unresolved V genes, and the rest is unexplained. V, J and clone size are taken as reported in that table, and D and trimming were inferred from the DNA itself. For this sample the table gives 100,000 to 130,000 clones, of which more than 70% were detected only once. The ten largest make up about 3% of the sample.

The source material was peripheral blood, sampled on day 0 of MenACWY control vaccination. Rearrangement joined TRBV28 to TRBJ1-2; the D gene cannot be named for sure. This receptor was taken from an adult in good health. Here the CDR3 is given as CASSVVGLNYGYTF. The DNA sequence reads TGTGCCAGCAGTGTGGTAGGTCTAAACTATGGCTACACCTTC.